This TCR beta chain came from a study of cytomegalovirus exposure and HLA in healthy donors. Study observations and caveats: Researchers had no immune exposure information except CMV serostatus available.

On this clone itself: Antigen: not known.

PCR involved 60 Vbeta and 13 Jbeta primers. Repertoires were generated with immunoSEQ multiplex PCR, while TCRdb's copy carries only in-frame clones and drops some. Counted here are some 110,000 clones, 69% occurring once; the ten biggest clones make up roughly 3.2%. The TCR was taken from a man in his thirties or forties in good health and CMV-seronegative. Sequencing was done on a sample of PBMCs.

In DNA form, the CDR3 reads TGTGCCAGCAGCTTGGAAGTTGAGCGACAAGAGACCCAGTACTTC. Encoded protein: CASSLEVERQETQYF. The chain couples TRBV5-4 to TRBJ2-5; no firm D call. The CDR3 runs to 15 residues. With 0 bases removed from V and 2 bases from J, the gap between germline ends came to 11 bases. Germline V CDR1 and CDR2: SGHNT, YYREEE (reference sequence).